This paragraph covers one T cell receptor (beta chain) sequence. Its cognate antigen is unknown. The data originate from a study of cytomegalovirus exposure and HLA in healthy donors. Points from the study as a whole: Most likely, a cluster of highly shared sequence variants arose as a sequencing artifact. Accurate prediction of HLA-A and HLA-B alleles (for most subjects) was reportedly achieved from TCR beta sequences.

Trimming removed 1 base from V and 4 bases from J, with 11 bases in between. Germline V gene lookup returns CDR1 SEHNR and CDR2 FQNEAQ (reference sequence). The CDR3 sequence is 14 residues long. The PCR made use of 60 Vbeta and 13 Jbeta primers. Clones were read by immunoSEQ multiplex PCR, and TCRdb kept only the in-frame ones, dropping some. The sample contains some 130,000 clones, about 83% of which appear only once. The rearrangement uses TRBV7-9 and TRBJ2-7, with a possible D match to TRBD2 (6 bases). The sample comprised PBMCs. The source is a girl aged 2 to 9 in good health and CMV-seronegative. Here the CDR3 DNA reads TGTGCCAGCAGCTTAGTGGGGACTCTTTACGAGCAGTACTTC. Translation gives CASSLVGTLYEQYF.